This paragraph covers one T cell receptor beta chain sequence. These data originate in a study of T cell changes during pregnancy in multiple sclerosis. The assay was immunoSEQ multiplex PCR, and TCRdb's table has in-frame clones only and misses some. Here the sample spans about 69,000 clones, roughly 93% being singletons. The sample consisted of peripheral blood, taken in the third trimester of pregnancy. The receptor was derived from a female donor with multiple sclerosis, enrolled in a pregnancy study.

CDR3 amino acids: CAIGPGGEETGNTIYF. CDR3 sequence (DNA): TGTGCCATCGGGCCAGGGGGCGAGGAAACTGGAAACACCATATATTTT. The chain has TRBV10-3 and TRBJ1-3; 8 positions match TRBD1. The CDR3 spans 16 residues. Germline CDR1 and CDR2: ENHRY and SYGVKD. Trimming removed 8 bases from V and 2 bases from J; junction bases left unmatched: 11.